The present entry profiles one TCR beta chain with its context. The data belong to a study of blood T cell repertoires in COVID-19. Germline V gene lookup returns CDR1 SQVTM and CDR2 ANQGSEA. V lost 5 bases to trimming and J lost 5 bases, with 10 bases between them. This CDR3 is built from 13 residues. Produced via immunoSEQ multiplex PCR; TCRdb's table is partial and in-frame only. Of fewer than 110,000 clones detected, 85% to 90% appear once; the ten largest clones hold roughly 3.5%. The genes are TRBV29-1 and TRBJ1-6; D might be TRBD1 (5 bases). Sequencing used peripheral blood. The receptor was isolated from a human donor in a cohort sampled during active COVID-19. CDR3 nucleotide sequence: TGCAGCGTTCGGTGGGGGGATAATTCACCCCTCCACTTT. It specifies CSVRWGDNSPLHF. Variable domain in full (rest from reference TRBV29-1 and TRBJ1-6): SAVISQKPSRDICQRGTSLTIQCQVDSQVTMMFWYRQQPGQSLTLIATANQGSEATYESGFVIDKFPISRPNLTFSTLTVSNMSPEDSSIYLCSVRWGDNSPLHFGNGTRLTVT.